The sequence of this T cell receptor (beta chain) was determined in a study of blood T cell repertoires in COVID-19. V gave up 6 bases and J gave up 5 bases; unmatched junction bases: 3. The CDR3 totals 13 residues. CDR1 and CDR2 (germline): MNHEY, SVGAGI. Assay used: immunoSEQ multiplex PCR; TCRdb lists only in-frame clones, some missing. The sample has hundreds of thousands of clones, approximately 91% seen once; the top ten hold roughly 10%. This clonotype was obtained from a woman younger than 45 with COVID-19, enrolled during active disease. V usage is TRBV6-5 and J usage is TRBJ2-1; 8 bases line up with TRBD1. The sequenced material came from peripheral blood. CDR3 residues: CASRKGQDNEQFF. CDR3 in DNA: TGTGCCAGCAGAAAGGGACAGGACAATGAGCAGTTCTTC.